One T cell receptor (beta chain) is described in this entry. This sample was taken from a study of shared clonotypes between healthy human individuals. Overall study context: Per-donor plates numbered three CD4 naive, three CD4 memory, two CD8 naive and one CD8 memory.

Every immunoSEQ plate was one replicate of a subset's evenly spread DNA. The repertoire was sequenced with immunoSEQ multiplex PCR; TCRdb's copy has only in-frame clones and lacks some. Seen here are approximately 2.4 million clones, more than 90% observed once, and the top ten hold more than 0.1%. The study drew its donors from healthy HIV-negative adults without recent acute infections or vaccinations. The specimen sequenced was naive CD4+ T cells sorted from blood. The subset denotes: CD45RA+ positively selected. The receptor was derived from a man younger than 35 in good health.

The CDR3 is CAWGGLAGVSYNEQFF. CDR3 in DNA: TGTGCCTGGGGGGGACTAGCGGGAGTGTCCTACAATGAGCAGTTCTTC. The J gene is TRBJ2-1, the V gene TRBV30, with TRBD2 matching 14 bases. The V and J ends lost 5 bases and 1 base, in that order; junction bases with no gene match: 4. CDR3 length equals 16 residues. Germline CDR1 reads GTSNPN; CDR2 reads SVGIG (reference sequence).